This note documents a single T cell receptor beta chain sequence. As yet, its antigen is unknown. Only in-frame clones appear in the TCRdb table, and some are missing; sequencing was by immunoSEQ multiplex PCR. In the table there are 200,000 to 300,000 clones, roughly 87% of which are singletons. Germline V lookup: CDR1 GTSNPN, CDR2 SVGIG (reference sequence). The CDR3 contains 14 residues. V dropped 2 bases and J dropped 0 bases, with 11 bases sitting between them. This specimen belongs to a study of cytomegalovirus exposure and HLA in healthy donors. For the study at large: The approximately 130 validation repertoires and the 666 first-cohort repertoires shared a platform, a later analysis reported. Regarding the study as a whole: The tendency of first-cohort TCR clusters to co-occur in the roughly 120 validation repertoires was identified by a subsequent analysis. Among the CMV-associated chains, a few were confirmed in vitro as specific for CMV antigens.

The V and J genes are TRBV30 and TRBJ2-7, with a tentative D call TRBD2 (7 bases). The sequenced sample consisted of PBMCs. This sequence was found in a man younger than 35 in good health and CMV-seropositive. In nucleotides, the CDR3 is TGTGCCTGGAGTTCCGGGGGGCACTCCTACGAGCAGTACTTC. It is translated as CAWSSGGHSYEQYF.